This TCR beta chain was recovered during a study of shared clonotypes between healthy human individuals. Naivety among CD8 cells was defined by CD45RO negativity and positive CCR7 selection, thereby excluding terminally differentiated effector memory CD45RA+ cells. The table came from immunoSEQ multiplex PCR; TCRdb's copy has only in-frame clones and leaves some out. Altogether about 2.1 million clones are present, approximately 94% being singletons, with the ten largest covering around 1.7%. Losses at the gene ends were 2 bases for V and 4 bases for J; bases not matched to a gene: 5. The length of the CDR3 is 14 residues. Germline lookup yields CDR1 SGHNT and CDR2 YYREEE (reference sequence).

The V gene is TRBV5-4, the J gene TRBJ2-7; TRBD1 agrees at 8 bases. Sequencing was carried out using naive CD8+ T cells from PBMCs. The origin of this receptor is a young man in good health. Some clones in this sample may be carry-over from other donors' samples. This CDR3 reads CASSFRTGSYEQYF. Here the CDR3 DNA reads TGTGCCAGCAGCTTCCGGACAGGGAGTTACGAGCAGTACTTC.